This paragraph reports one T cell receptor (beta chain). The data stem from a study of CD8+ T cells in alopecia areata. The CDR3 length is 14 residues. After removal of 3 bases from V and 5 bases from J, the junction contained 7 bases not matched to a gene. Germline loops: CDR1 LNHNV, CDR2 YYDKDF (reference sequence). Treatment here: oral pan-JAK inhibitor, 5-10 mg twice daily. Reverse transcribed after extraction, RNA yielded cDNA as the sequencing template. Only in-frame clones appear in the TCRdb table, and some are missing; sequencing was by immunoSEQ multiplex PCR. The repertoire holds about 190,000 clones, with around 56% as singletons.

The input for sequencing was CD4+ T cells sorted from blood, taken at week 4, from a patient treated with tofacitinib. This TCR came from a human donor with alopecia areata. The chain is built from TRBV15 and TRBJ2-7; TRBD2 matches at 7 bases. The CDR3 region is CATSSPAGRNEQYF. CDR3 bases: TGTGCCACCAGCAGTCCAGCGGGAAGGAACGAGCAGTACTTC.